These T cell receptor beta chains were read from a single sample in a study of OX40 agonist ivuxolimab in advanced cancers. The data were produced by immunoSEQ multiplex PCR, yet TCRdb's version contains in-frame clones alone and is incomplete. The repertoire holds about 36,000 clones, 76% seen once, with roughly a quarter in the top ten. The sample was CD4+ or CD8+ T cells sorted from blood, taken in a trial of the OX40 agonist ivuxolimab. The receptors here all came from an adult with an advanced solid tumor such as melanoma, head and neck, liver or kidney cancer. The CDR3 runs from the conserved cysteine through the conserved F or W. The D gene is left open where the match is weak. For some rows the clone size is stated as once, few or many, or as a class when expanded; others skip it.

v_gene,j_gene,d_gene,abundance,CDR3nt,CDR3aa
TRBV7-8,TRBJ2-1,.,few,TGTGCCAGCAGCTTAATGGACTGGAATGAGCAGTTCTTC,CASSLMDWNEQFF
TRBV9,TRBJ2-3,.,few,TGTGCCAGCAGCGTAGGAGGGGGATACACAGATACGCAGTATTTT,CASSVGGGYTDTQYF
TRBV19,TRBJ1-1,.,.,TGTGCCAGTAGTATAGCGAGGGACACGGCTTTCTTT,CASSIARDTAFF
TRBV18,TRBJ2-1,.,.,TGTGCCAGCTCACCCCCCGTTACAGGGATGTCCAATGAGCAGTTCTTC,CASSPPVTGMSNEQFF
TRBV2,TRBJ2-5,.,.,TGTGCCAGCGAGCGGAGCCAAGAGACCCAGTACTTC,CASERSQETQYF
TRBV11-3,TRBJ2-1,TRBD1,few,TGTGCCAGCAGCCCAGATGGACAGGCCTACAATGAGCAGTTCTTC,CASSPDGQAYNEQFF
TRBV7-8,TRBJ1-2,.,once,TGTGCCAGCAGTCCGGACGGATCTAACTATGGCTACACCTTC,CASSPDGSNYGYTF
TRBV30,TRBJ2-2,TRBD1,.,TGTGCCTGGAAGGGGAAGGGACAGGGTGCCGGGGAGCTGTTTTTT,CAWKGKGQGAGELFF
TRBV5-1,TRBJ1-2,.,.,TGCGCCAGCAGCCCGGAAGCCGGAATCCCTAACTATGGCTACACCTTC,CASSPEAGIPNYGYTF
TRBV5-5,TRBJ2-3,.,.,TGTGCCAGCAGCTCGCTTCCCGCAGATACGCAGTATTTT,CASSSLPADTQYF
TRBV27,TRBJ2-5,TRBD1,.,TGTGCCAGCAGTTCCTTTACAGGGGGCGGGGAGACCCAGTACTTC,CASSSFTGGGETQYF
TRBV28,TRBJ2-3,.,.,TGTGCCAGCAGCCCGGGGGGCAAGTCAGATACGCAGTATTTT,CASSPGGKSDTQYF
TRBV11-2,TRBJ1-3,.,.,TGTGCCAGCAGCTTAATTGCTGGAAACACCATATATTTT,CASSLIAGNTIYF
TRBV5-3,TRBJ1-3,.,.,TGTGCCAGAAGCTTGGAGGAGCCTGGAAACACCATATATTTT,CARSLEEPGNTIYF
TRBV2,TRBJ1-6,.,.,TGTGCCAGCAAAGTCGGCGTTCAGGGAGGATCACCCCTCCACTTT,CASKVGVQGGSPLHF
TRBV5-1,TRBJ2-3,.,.,TGCGCCAGCAGCTTGTCTAGCATGGGCACAGATACGCAGTATTTT,CASSLSSMGTDTQYF
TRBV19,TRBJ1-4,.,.,TGTGCCAGTAGTATTGAGTCAGGCTCAACTAATGAAAAACTGTTTTTT,CASSIESGSTNEKLFF
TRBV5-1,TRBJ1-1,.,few,TGCGCCAGCAGCTTGGGGGATGCTTACACTGAAGCTTTCTTT,CASSLGDAYTEAFF
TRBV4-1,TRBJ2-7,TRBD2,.,TGCGCCAGCAGCCAAGATCAGGGACTAGCGGGGGACGACGAGCAGTACTTC,CASSQDQGLAGDDEQYF
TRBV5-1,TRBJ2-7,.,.,TGCGCCAGCAGCTTGAACTCATACGAGCAGTACTTC,CASSLNSYEQYF
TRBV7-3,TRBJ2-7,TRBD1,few,TGTGCCAGCAGCCCGCCGGGACAGGGGAGAGCCGAGCAGTACTTC,CASSPPGQGRAEQYF
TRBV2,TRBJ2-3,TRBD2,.,TGTGCCAGCCGTATTATAGCGGGGGGCCCCAATACGCAGTATTTT,CASRIIAGGPNTQYF
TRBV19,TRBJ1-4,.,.,TGTGCCAGTACCCAAGGGCAGCCCGAAAAACTGTTTTTT,CASTQGQPEKLFF
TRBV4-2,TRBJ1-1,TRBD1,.,TGTGCCAGCAGCAACAGGGGTGTAGGAACTGAAGCTTTCTTT,CASSNRGVGTEAFF
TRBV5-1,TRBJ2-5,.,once,TGCGCCAGCAGCTTGGTAGTCGGGACTCAGGAGACCCAGTACTTC,CASSLVVGTQETQYF
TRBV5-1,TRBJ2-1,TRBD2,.,TGCGCCAGCAGCTGGGAGGGGGAGCAGTTCTTC,CASSWEGEQFF
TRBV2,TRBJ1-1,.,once,TGTGCCAGCAGTGGGACAAGGAACACTGAAGCTTTCTTT,CASSGTRNTEAFF
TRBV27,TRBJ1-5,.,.,TGTGCCAGCAGACGTTTTTTTAGCGACGCATATAGCAATCAGCCCCAGCATTTT,CASRRFFSDAYSNQPQHF
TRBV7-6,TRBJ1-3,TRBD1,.,TGTGCCAGCAGCTCAGGGGGGACCTCTGGAAACACCATATATTTT,CASSSGGTSGNTIYF
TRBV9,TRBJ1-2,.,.,TGTGCCAGCAGCGGCTATGGCTACACCTTC,CASSGYGYTF
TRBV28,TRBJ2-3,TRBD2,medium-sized,TGTGCCAGCAGCAAAATTAGCGGGGGGGCCGCAGATACGCAGTATTTT,CASSKISGGAADTQYF
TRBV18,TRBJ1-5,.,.,TGTGCCAGCTCAGCTACGAGTAATAGCAATCAGCCCCAGCATTTT,CASSATSNSNQPQHF
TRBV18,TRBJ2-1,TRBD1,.,TGTGCCAGCTCACCATTTACGCCACTTTTCGGGACAGCAACCTACAATGAGCAGTTCTTC,CASSPFTPLFGTATYNEQFF
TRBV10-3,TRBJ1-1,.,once,TGTGCCATCAGAAGGGACCTAAACACTGAAGCTTTCTTT,CAIRRDLNTEAFF
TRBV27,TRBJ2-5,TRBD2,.,TGTGCCAGCAGTTTCTCGTTTTTTTTGGGATCATGGACACCGGGACTAACACACAAAGAGACCCAGTACTTC,CASSFSFFLGSWTPGLTHKETQYF
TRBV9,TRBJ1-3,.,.,TGTGCCAGCAGCAAGCGGAGGGCGGACACCATATATTTT,CASSKRRADTIYF
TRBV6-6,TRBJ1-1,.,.,TGTGCCAGCAGTTCAGAGGGTTATTTGAACACTGAAGCTTTCTTT,CASSSEGYLNTEAFF
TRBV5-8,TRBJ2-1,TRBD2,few,TGTGCCAGCAGCTTGTTGGCCGGGGGGGCCTCGAAGCAGTTCTTC,CASSLLAGGASKQFF
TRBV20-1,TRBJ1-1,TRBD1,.,TGCAGTGCTCCACCTCGGGACAGGGCTTTCTTT,CSAPPRDRAFF
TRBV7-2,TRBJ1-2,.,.,TGTGCCAGTAACCCTGGGGGCCCCTATGGCTACACCTTC,CASNPGGPYGYTF
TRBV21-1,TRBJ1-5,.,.,TGTGCCAGCAGCAAAGGGGAGGGGCAGTATAGCAATCAGCCCCAGCATTTT,CASSKGEGQYSNQPQHF
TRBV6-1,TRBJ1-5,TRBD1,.,TGTGCCAGCGGGACAGTCAAATGGCCCCAGCATTTT,CASGTVKWPQHF
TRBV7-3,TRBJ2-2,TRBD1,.,TGTGCCAGCAGCCCAGGGGGCTCCGGGGAGCTGTTTTTT,CASSPGGSGELFF
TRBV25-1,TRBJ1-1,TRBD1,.,TGTGCCAGCAGTGATGCGGGACAGAAGCAAGCTTTCTTT,CASSDAGQKQAFF
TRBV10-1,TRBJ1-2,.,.,TGCGCCAGCAGTGAGTCAAGAACGGGCTATGGCTACACCTTC,CASSESRTGYGYTF
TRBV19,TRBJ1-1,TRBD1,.,TGTGCCAGTAGTCTGGTAGACAGGGTCACTGAAGCTTTCTTT,CASSLVDRVTEAFF
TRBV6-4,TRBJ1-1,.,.,TGTGCCAGCGCCAGACAGGAGAACACTGAAGCTTTCTTT,CASARQENTEAFF
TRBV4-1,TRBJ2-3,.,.,TGCGCCAGCAGCCAAGTTCTCCCTGCTAGGGATACGCAGTATTTT,CASSQVLPARDTQYF
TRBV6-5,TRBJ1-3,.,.,TGTGCCAGCAGTTACGACTGGAGGGGAAACACCATATATTTT,CASSYDWRGNTIYF
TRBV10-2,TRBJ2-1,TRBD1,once,TGCGCCAGCAGTAACCCCGGGACAGGGCACAATGAGCAGTTCTTC,CASSNPGTGHNEQFF
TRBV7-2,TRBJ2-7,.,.,TGTGCCAGCAGCTTAAACGGGGCCTACGAGCAGTACTTC,CASSLNGAYEQYF
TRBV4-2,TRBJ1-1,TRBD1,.,TGTGCCAGCAGCCAAGATTATGCAGGGGGCACTGAAGCTTTCTTT,CASSQDYAGGTEAFF
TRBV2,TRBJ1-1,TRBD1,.,TGTGCCAGCAGTATTAGACAGGGAGACACTGAAGCTTTCTTT,CASSIRQGDTEAFF